The rows below give T cell receptor beta chains drawn from one sample of a study of blood T cell repertoires in COVID-19. The data were produced by immunoSEQ multiplex PCR, yet TCRdb's version contains in-frame clones alone and is incomplete. The sample holds roughly 300,000 clones, about 85% seen once. Sample: PBMCs or T cells enriched from blood (not recorded which). These receptors were collected from a woman aged 50 to 60 who had recovered from COVID-19. CDR3s leave out the opening cysteine and the closing phenylalanine or tryptophan. The listing skips clone size in some rows; elsewhere it reads once, few, many or a size class.

V gene,clone size,CDR3 protein
TRBV19,once,ASSMDSQNYGYT
TRBV6-5,-,ASSRTTGDGYT
TRBV19,-,ASSIAHGTGNLQPQH
TRBV5-1,once,ASSLAFDTEAF
TRBV19,-,ASRSDTVALSGNTIY
TRBV19,-,ASSRDTSNEQF
TRBV5-1,-,ASSLVAGADTQY
TRBV3-1/TRBV3-2,-,ASSLLRDSYTGELF
TRBV7-3,-,ASSPMGRNTEAF
TRBV27,-,ASSQIGTGTGNWNEQF
TRBV9,-,ASSGGQGARTDTQY
TRBV15,-,ATSRDLGDSGNTIY
TRBV24-1,-,ATSDSRAPGGIQY
TRBV28,-,ASMGGGSSGNTIY
TRBV3-1/TRBV3-2,-,ASSAGQGANTEAF
TRBV6-2/TRBV6-3,-,ASSYSGGNQPQH
TRBV19,-,ASIPGPGGHYSNQPQH
TRBV6-5,-,ASSKQGSGANVLT
TRBV10-3,-,ATSPGSQDEKLF
TRBV19,-,ASSIVAGSETQY
TRBV6-5,-,ASSRDSRFNEQF
TRBV5-1,few,ASSPNPTVFWELF
TRBV19,few,ASSMGAGQETQY
TRBV14,-,ASSQVVAGEQY
TRBV9,-,ASSVWDREGYT
TRBV10-2,-,ASKGSSGNTIY
TRBV19,-,ASSILAGHPYNEQF
TRBV12-5,-,ASGLVNSGLQETQY
TRBV3-1/TRBV3-2,-,ASSQVPGEPQH
TRBV5-1,-,ASSLQGGNSPLH
TRBV7-6,-,ASSLSPRRTHSYNEQF
TRBV2,few,ASRERDRYYEQY
TRBV18,few,ASSRLHEGDSGNTIY
TRBV4-2,-,ASSQDRGGEAF